Following are 9 T cell receptor beta chains from one sample sequenced in a study of blood T cell repertoires in COVID-19. Clones were read by immunoSEQ multiplex PCR, and TCRdb kept only the in-frame ones, dropping some. This sample carries about 270,000 clones, roughly 90% of them seen once, and the ten largest clones take about 3%. Material for sequencing was PBMCs or T cells enriched from blood (not recorded which). The source is a man in his forties who had been exposed to COVID-19.

The chain employs TRBV23-1 and TRBJ2-5; the D is unclear. TRBV23-1 is identified as an open reading frame with a role that is uncertain. Trimming took 5 bases from V and 3 from J, leaving 7 bases between them. The length of the CDR3 is 12 residues. The CDR3 DNA sequence: TGCGCCAGCAGTGGCCCGAAAGAGACCCAGTACTTC. This translates into CASSGPKETQYF.

In its sample, this clone was seen a few times. This sequence joins TRBV30 and TRBJ1-2; 8 nucleotides match TRBD1. The CDR3 has 17 amino acids. CDR1 and CDR2 (germline): GTSNPN, SVGIG (reference sequence). Unmatched junction bases numbered 15, after V lost 2 bases and J lost 4 bases. CDR3 bases: TGTGCCTGGAGTCTTCGGACAGGGCTGTCGTCTAGCTATGGCTACACCTTC. Amino acids: CAWSLRTGLSSSYGYTF.

This chain links TRBV18 with TRBJ1-1; D remains ambiguous. Per the germline V gene, CDR1 is KGHSH and CDR2 is LQKENI. The CDR3 sequence is 14 residues long. Trimming left V 6 bases short and J 3 bases short, with 14 bases between. In nucleotides, the CDR3 is TGTGCCAGCTCGCCTAGCTCTACCTACACTGAAGCTTTCTTT. Protein: CASSPSSTYTEAFF.

The chain carries TRBV5-5 and TRBJ1-2; TRBD1 matches 8 bases. Germline CDR1 SGHKS, CDR2 YYEKEE (reference sequence). The V gene end was trimmed by 6 bases and the J gene end by 5 bases; junction bases not matched to a gene: 3. The CDR3 contains 12 residues. The CDR3 DNA follows: TGTGCCAGCACTGGACAGGGATATGGCTACACCTTC. It specifies CASTGQGYGYTF.

The rearrangement joins TRBV29-1 to TRBJ2-3; D might be TRBD1 (5 bases). CDR1 and CDR2 (germline): SQVTM, ANQGSEA. CDR3 length: 13 amino acids. Trimming removed 7 bases from V and 2 bases from J, with 13 bases in between. CDR3 region: CSGYIGATDTQYF. The CDR3 nucleotides read TGCAGCGGATACATAGGGGCCACAGATACGCAGTATTTT.

This chain uses TRBV21-1 with TRBJ2-3; the DNA was not used to check the table's D call, TRBD2. TRBV21-1 corresponds to a pseudogene. The CDR3 is 14 amino acids. The chain's CDR3 is CASSPHRDTDTQYF. In DNA, the CDR3 is TGTGCCAGCAGCCCCCATAGAGATACAGATACGCAGTATTTT.

This chain joins TRBV12-5 and TRBJ1-1; tentatively, D is TRBD1 (5 bases). V gave up 5 bases and J gave up 10 bases, with 17 bases separating them. Germline loops: CDR1 LGHNT, CDR2 FRNRAP. The length of the CDR3 is 13 residues. The CDR3: CASGASGGFRAFF. DNA of the CDR3: TGTGCTAGTGGTGCCTCCGGGGGATTTAGAGCTTTCTTT.

This clone has only one observation. The chain is built from TRBV19 and TRBJ1-2; D is unresolved. Germline CDR1 reads LNHDA; CDR2 reads SQIVND (reference sequence). V lost 1 base and J 4 bases, leaving 16 bases between the germline ends. CDR3 length equals 16 residues. DNA for the CDR3: TGTGCCAGTAGTATAGTTAACAGACCAGAATCCTATGGCTACACCTTC. This encodes CASSIVNRPESYGYTF.

The rearrangement joins TRBV30 to TRBJ1-3, with TRBD1 matching over 9 bases. After removal of 0 bases from V and 2 bases from J, the junction contained 2 bases not matched to a gene. In germline, CDR1 is GTSNPN, CDR2 SVGIG (reference sequence). This CDR3 is built from 15 residues. The CDR3 region is CAWSVRDRAGNTIYF. The CDR3 DNA reads TGTGCCTGGAGTGTACGGGACAGGGCTGGAAACACCATATATTTT.